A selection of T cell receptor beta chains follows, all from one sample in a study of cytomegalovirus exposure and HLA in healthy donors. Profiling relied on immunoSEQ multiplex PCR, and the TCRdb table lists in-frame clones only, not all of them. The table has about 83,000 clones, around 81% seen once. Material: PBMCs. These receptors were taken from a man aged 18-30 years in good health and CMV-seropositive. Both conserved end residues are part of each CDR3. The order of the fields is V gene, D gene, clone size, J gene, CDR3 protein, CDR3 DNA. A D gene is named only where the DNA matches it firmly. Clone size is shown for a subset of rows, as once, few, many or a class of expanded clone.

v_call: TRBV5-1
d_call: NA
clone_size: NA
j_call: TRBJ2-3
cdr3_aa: CASSWTKRASTDTQYF
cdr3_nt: TGCGCCAGCAGCTGGACTAAGCGGGCTAGCACAGATACGCAGTATTTT

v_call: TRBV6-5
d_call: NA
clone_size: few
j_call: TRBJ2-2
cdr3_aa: CASSYIPETGELFF
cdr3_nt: TGTGCCAGCAGTTACATCCCGGAGACCGGGGAGCTGTTTTTT

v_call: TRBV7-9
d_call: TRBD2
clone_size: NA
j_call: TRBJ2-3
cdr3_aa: CASSFTGEGPTDTQYF
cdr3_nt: TGTGCCAGCAGCTTTACGGGGGAGGGCCCAACAGATACGCAGTATTTT

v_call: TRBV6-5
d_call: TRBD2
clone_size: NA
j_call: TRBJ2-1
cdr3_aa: CASHLLAGGGNEQFF
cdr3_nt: TGTGCCTCCCACCTCCTAGCGGGAGGAGGCAATGAGCAGTTCTTC

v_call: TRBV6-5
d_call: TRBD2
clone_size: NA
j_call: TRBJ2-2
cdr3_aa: CASRTSAYTGELFF
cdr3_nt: TGTGCCAGCAGGACTAGCGCCTACACCGGGGAGCTGTTTTTT

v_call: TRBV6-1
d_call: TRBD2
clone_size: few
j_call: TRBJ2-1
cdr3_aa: CATRSGTRGNEQFF
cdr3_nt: TGTGCCACCAGGTCCGGGACTAGGGGTAATGAGCAGTTCTTC

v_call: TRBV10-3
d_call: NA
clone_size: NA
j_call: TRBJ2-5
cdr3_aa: CAISESSTGIKRTQYF
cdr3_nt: TGTGCCATCAGTGAGTCGAGTACAGGGATAAAGAGAACCCAGTACTTC

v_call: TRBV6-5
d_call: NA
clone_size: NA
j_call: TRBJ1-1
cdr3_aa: CASSYSGTHTEAFF
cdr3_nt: TGTGCCAGCAGTTACTCAGGGACACACACTGAAGCTTTCTTT

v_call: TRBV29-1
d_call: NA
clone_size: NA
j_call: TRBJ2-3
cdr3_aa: CSLGSGGDTQYF
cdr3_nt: TGCAGCCTCGGTAGCGGAGGAGATACGCAGTATTTT

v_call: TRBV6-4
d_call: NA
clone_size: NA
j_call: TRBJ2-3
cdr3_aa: CASSELGWGYTQYF
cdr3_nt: TGTGCCAGCAGTGAATTAGGATGGGGCTATACGCAGTATTTT

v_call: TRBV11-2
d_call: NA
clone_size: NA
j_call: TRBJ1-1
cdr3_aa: CASSLAGGNTEAFF
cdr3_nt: TGTGCCAGCAGCTTAGCAGGAGGGAACACTGAAGCTTTCTTT

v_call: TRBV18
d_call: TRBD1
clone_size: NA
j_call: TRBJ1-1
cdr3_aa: CASSSGQGNTEAFF
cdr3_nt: TGTGCCAGCTCATCGGGACAGGGGAACACTGAAGCTTTCTTT

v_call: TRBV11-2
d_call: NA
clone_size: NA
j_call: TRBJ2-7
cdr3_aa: CASSWASLYEQYF
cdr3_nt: TGTGCCAGCAGCTGGGCGAGCCTCTACGAGCAGTACTTC

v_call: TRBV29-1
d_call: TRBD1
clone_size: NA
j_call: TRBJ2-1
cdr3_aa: CSVEFFGPGTGFEQFF
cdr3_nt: TGCAGCGTTGAATTCTTCGGGCCCGGGACAGGGTTTGAGCAGTTCTTC

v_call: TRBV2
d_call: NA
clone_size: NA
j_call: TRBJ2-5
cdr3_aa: CASSGRRGQETQYF
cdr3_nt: TGTGCCAGCAGTGGCCGAAGGGGGCAAGAGACCCAGTACTTC

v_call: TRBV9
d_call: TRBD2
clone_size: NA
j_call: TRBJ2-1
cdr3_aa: CASSGKREPSNEQFF
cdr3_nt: TGTGCCAGCAGCGGCAAGCGGGAGCCCTCCAATGAGCAGTTCTTC

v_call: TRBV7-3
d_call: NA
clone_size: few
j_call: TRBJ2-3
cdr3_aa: CASSRTGLTDTQYF
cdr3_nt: TGTGCCAGCAGCCGGACGGGACTTACAGATACGCAGTATTTT

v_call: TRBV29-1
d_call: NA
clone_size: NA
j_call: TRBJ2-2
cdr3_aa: CSVEERGNTGELFF
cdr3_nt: TGCAGCGTTGAAGAAAGGGGGAACACCGGGGAGCTGTTTTTT

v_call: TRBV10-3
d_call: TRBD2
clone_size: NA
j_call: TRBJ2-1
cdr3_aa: CAIRLAGGDNEQFF
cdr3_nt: TGTGCCATCAGACTAGCGGGAGGGGACAATGAGCAGTTCTTC

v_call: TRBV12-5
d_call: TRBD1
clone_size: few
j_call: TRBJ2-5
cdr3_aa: CASGLGTGSPEETQYF
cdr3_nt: TGTGCTAGTGGTTTGGGGACAGGGAGCCCGGAGGAGACCCAGTACTTC

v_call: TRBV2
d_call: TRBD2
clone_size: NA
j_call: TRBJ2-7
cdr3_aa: CASRGGLAGRYEQYF
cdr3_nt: TGTGCCAGCAGGGGCGGACTAGCGGGAAGATACGAGCAGTACTTC

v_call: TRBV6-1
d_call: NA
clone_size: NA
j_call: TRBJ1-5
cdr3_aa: CASSERGGNQPQHF
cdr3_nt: TGTGCCAGCAGTGAGCGGGGGGGCAATCAGCCCCAGCATTTT

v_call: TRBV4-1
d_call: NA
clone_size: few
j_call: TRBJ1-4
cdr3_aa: CASSQDSWDTAANEKLFF
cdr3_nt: TGCGCCAGCAGCCAAGATTCTTGGGACACCGCGGCTAATGAAAAACTGTTTTTT

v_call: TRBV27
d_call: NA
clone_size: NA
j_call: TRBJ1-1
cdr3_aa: CASGQFVNTEAFF
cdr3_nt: TGTGCCAGCGGACAGTTCGTGAACACTGAAGCTTTCTTT

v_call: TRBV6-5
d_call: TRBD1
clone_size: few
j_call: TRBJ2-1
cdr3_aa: CASSSTGQSSYNEQFF
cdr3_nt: TGTGCCAGCAGTTCTACGGGACAGAGCTCCTACAATGAGCAGTTCTTC

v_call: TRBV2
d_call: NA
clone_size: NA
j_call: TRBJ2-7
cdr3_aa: CASSDKLTPGPGSGPSYEQYF
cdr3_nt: TGTGCCAGCAGTGATAAACTAACCCCCGGCCCGGGGAGCGGACCCTCCTACGAGCAGTACTTC

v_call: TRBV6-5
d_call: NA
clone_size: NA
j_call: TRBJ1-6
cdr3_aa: CASSYGGSSYNSPLHF
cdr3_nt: TGTGCCAGCAGTTACGGAGGGAGCTCCTATAATTCACCCCTCCACTTT